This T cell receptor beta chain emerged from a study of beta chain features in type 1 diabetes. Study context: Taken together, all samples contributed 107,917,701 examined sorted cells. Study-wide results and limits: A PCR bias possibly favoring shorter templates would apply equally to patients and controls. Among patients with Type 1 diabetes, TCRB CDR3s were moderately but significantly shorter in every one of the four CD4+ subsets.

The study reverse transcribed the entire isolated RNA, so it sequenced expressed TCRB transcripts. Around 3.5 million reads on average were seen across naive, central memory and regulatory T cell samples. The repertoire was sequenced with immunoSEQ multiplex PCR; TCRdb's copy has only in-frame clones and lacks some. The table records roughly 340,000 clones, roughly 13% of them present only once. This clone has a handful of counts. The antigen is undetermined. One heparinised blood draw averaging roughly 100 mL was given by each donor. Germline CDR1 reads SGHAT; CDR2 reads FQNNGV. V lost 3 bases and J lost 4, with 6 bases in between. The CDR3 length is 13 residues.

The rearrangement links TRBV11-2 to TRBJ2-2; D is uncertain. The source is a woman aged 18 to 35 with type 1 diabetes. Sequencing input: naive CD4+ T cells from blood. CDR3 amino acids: CASSLEPTGELFF. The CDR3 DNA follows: TGTGCCAGCAGCTTGGAGCCCACCGGGGAGCTGTTTTTT.